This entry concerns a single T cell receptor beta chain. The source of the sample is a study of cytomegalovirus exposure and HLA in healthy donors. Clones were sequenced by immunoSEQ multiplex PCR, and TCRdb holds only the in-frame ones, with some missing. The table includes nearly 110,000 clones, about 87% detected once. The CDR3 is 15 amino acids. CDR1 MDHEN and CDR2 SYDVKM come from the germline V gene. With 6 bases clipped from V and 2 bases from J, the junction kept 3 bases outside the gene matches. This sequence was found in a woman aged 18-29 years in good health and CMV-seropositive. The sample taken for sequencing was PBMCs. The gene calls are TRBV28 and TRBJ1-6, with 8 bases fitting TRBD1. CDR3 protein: CASSRQGPYNSPLHF. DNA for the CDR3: TGTGCCAGCAGCCGACAGGGGCCCTATAATTCACCCCTCCACTTT.